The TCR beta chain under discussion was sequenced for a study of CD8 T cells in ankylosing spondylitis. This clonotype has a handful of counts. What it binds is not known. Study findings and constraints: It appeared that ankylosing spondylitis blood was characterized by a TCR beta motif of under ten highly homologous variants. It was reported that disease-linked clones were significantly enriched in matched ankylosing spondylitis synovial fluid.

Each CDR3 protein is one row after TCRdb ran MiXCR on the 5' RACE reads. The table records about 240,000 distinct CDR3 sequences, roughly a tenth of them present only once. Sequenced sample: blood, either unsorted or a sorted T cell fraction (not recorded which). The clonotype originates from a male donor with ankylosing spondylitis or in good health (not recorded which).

CDR3 bases: TGTGCCATCAGACCGGGGCTCGTCACAGATACGCAGTATTTT. It codes for CAIRPGLVTDTQYF. The chain is built from TRBV10-3 and TRBJ2-3; possibly TRBD1 or TRBD2 for D (5 bases each). This CDR3 spans 14 amino acids. Germline assignment: CDR1 ENHRY and CDR2 SYGVKD. V was shortened by 6 bases and J by 2 bases, with 12 bases between the two germline ends.